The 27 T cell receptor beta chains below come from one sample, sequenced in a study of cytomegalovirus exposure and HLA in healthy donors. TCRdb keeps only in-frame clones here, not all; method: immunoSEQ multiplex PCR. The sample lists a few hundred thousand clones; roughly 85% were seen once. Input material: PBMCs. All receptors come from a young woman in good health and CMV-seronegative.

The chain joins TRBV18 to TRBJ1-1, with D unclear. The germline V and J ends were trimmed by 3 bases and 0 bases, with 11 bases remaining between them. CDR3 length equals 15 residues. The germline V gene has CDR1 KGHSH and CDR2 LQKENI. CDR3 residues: CASSPTEPMNTEAFF. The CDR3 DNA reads TGTGCCAGCTCACCCACAGAACCCATGAACACTGAAGCTTTCTTT. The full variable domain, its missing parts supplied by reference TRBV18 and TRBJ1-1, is NAGVMQNPRHLVRRRGQEARLRCSPMKGHSHVYWYRQLPEEGLKFMVYLQKENIIDESGMPKERFSAEFPKEGPSILRIQQVVRGDSAAYFCASSPTEPMNTEAFFGQGTRLTVV.

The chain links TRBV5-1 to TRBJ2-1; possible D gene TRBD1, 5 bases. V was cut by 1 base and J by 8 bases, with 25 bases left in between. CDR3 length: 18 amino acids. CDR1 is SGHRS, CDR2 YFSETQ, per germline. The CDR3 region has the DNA TGCGCCAGCAGCTTGAATCGAGGACACAGGTCCTCTGAGTATGAGCAGTTCTTC. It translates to CASSLNRGHRSSEYEQFF. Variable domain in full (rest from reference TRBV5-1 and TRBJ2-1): KAGVTQTPRYLIKTRGQQVTLSCSPISGHRSVSWYQQTPGQGLQFLFEYFSETQRNKGNFPGRFSGRQFSNSRSEMNVSTLELGDSALYLCASSLNRGHRSSEYEQFFGPGTRLTVL.

CDR3 nucleotide sequence: TGTGCCAGCAGCTTCACTAGCGGGCTCTCCTACGAGCAGTACTTC. Translated: CASSFTSGLSYEQYF. The rearrangement joins TRBV7-8 to TRBJ2-7; TRBD2 matches at 9 bases. CDR1 is SGHVS, CDR2 FQNEAQ, per germline. The V segment lost 3 bases and the J segment 0 bases; nucleotides outside the gene matches: 3. CDR3 size: 15 residues.

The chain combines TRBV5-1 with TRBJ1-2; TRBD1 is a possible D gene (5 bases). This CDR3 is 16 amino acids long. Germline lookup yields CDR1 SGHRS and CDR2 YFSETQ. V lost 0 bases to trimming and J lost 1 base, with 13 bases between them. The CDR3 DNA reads TGCGCCAGCAGCTTGGAATCTTCAGGGATTAACTATGGCTACACCTTC. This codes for CASSLESSGINYGYTF.

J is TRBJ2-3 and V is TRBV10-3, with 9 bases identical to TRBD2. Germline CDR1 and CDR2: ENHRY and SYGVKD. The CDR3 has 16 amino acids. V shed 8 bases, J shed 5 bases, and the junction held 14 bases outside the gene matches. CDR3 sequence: CAIGSVRGGSLDTQYF. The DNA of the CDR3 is TGTGCCATCGGATCGGTGCGGGGGGGCAGTTTAGATACGCAGTATTTT.

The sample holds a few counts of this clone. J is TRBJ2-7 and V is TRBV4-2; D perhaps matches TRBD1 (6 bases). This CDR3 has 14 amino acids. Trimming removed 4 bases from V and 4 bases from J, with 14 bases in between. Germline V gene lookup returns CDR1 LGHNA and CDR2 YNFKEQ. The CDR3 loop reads CASSPRTTGYEQYF. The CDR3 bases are TGTGCCAGCAGCCCCCGGACCACAGGGTACGAGCAGTACTTC.

The CDR3 region has the DNA TGTGCCAGCGCCCCGGGACTAGCGGGAAGCGAGCAGTACTTC. Translated: CASAPGLAGSEQYF. The J gene is TRBJ2-7, the V gene TRBV7-9; TRBD2 matches at 13 bases. Trimming cost V 8 bases and J 6 bases; bases outside gene matches: 7. CDR1 is SEHNR, CDR2 FQNEAQ, per germline (reference sequence). The CDR3 runs to 14 residues.

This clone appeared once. CDR3 protein: CASRGPGQGGYGYTF. The CDR3 DNA reads as TGCGCCAGCAGAGGACCGGGACAGGGGGGGTATGGCTACACCTTC. V usage is TRBV10-2 and J usage is TRBJ1-2; 11 bases agree with TRBD1. Germline V lookup: CDR1 WSHSY, CDR2 SAAADI. J was trimmed by 5 bases and V by 6 bases; bases with no gene match: 8. This CDR3 comprises 15 residues.

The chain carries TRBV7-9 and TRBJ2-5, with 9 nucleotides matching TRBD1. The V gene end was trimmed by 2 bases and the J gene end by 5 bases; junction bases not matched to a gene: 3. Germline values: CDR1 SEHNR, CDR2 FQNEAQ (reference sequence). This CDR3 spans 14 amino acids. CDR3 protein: CASSLTTGGETQYF. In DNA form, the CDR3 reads TGTGCCAGCAGCTTAACGACAGGGGGGGAGACCCAGTACTTC.

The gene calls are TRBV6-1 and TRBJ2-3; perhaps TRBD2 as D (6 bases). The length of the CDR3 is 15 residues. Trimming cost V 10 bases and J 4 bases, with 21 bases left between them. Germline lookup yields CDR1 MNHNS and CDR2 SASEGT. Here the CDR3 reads CAIRGRRPTADTQYF. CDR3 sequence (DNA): TGTGCCATTAGAGGGAGGCGACCGACAGCAGATACGCAGTATTTT.

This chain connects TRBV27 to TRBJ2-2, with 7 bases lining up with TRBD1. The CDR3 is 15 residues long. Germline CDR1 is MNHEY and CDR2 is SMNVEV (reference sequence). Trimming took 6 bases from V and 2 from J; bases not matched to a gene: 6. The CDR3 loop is CASRRTGANTGELFF. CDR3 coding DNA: TGTGCCAGCAGACGAACAGGGGCCAACACCGGGGAGCTGTTTTTT.

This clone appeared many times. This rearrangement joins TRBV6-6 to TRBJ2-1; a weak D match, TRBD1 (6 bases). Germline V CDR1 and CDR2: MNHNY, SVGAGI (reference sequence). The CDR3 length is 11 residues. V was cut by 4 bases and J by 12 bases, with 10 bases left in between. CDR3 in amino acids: CASSFGTTQFF. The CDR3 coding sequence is TGTGCCAGCAGTTTTGGGACAACGCAGTTCTTC.

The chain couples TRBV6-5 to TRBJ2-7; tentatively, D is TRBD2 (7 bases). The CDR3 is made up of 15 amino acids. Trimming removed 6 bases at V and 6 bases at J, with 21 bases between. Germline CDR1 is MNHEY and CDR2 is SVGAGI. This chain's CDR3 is CASSLAGGHLSEQYF. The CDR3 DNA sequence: TGTGCCAGCAGCCTCGCCGGGGGGCATCTCTCCGAGCAGTACTTC.

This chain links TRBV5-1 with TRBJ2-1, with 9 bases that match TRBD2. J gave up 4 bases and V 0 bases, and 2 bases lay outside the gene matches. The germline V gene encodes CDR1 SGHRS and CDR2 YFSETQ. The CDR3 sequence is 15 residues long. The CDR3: CASSLGTSVYNEQFF. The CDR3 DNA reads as TGCGCCAGCAGCTTGGGGACTAGCGTGTACAATGAGCAGTTCTTC.

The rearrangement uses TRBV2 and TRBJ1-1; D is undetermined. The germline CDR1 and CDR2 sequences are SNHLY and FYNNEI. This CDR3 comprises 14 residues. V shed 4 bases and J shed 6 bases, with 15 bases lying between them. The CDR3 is CASSAAGGGSEAFF. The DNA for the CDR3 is TGTGCCAGCAGTGCCGCGGGTGGTGGATCTGAAGCTTTCTTT.

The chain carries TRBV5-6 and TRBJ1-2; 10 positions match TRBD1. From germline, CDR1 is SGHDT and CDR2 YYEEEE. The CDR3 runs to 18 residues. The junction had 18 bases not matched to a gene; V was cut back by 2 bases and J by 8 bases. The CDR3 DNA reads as TGTGCCAGCAGCTTTTTGCTTGCGACAGGGGGCAATGAGGACGGCTACACCTTC. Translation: CASSFLLATGGNEDGYTF.

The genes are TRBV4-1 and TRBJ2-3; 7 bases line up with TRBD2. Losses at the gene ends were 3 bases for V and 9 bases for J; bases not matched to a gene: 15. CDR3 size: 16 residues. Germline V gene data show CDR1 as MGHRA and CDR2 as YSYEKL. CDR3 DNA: TGCGCCAGCAGCCAGGGAGGGCTTAACTCCATATCAACGCAGTATTTT. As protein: CASSQGGLNSISTQYF.

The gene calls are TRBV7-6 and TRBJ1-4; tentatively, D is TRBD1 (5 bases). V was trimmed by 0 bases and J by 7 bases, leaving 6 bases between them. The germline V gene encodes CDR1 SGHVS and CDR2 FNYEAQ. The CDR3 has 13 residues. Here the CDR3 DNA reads TGTGCCAGCAGCTTAGCGGGGGGTGAAAAACTGTTTTTT. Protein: CASSLAGGEKLFF.

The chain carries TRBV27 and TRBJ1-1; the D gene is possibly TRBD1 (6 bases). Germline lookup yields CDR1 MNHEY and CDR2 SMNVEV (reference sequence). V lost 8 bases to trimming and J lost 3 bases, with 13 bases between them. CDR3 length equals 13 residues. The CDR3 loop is CASSTGSHTEAFF. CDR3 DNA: TGTGCCAGCTCTACAGGGAGTCACACTGAAGCTTTCTTT.

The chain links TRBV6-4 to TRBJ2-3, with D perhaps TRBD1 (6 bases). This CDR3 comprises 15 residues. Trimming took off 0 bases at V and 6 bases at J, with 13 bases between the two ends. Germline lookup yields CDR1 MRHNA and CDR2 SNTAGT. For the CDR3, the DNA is TGTGCCAGCAGTGACTCCGCAGGGGCGAAGGATACGCAGTATTTT. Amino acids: CASSDSAGAKDTQYF.

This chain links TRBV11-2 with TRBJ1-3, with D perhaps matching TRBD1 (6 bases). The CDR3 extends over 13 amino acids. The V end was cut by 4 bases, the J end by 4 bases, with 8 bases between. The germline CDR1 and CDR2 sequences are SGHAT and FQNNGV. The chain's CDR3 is CASSWGGGNTIYF. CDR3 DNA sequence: TGTGCCAGCAGCTGGGGGGGCGGAAACACCATATATTTT.

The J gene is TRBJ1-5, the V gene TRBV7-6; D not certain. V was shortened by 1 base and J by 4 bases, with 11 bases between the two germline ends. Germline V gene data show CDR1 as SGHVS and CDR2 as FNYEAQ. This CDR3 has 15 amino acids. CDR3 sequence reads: CASSLGWGGNQPQHF. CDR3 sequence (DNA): TGTGCCAGCAGCTTAGGGTGGGGAGGGAATCAGCCCCAGCATTTT.

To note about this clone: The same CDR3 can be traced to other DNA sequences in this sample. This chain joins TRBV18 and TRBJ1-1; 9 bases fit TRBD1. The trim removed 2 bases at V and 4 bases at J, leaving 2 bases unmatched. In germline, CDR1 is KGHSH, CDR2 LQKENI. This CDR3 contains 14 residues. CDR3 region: CASSPSTGGTEAFF. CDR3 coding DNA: TGTGCCAGCTCACCATCGACAGGGGGCACTGAAGCTTTCTTT.

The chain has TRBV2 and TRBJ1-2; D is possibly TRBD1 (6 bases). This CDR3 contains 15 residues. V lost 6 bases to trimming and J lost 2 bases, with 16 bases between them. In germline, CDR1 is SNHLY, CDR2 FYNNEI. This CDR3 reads CASRYRETGNYGYTF. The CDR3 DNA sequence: TGTGCCAGCAGGTACAGGGAAACAGGCAACTATGGCTACACCTTC.

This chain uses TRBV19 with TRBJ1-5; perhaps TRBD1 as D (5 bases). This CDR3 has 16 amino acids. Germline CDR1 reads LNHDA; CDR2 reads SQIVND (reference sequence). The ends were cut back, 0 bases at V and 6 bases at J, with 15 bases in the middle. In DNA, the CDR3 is TGTGCCAGTAGTATAGATCCCTGGGGCCCAGGTCAGCCCCAGCATTTT. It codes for CASSIDPWGPGQPQHF.

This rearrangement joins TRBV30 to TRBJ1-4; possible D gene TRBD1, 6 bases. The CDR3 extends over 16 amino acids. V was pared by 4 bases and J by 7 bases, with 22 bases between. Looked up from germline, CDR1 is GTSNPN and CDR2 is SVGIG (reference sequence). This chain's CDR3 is CAWTHPGGGGSEKLFF. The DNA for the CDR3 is TGTGCCTGGACCCACCCGGGAGGAGGGGGAAGTGAAAAACTGTTTTTT.

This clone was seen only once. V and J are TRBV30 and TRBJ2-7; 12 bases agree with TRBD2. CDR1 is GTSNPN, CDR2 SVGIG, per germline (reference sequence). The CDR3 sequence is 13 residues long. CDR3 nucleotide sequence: TGTGCGCTAGCGGGGGGGCACGGCTACGAGCAGTACTTC. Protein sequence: CALAGGHGYEQYF.